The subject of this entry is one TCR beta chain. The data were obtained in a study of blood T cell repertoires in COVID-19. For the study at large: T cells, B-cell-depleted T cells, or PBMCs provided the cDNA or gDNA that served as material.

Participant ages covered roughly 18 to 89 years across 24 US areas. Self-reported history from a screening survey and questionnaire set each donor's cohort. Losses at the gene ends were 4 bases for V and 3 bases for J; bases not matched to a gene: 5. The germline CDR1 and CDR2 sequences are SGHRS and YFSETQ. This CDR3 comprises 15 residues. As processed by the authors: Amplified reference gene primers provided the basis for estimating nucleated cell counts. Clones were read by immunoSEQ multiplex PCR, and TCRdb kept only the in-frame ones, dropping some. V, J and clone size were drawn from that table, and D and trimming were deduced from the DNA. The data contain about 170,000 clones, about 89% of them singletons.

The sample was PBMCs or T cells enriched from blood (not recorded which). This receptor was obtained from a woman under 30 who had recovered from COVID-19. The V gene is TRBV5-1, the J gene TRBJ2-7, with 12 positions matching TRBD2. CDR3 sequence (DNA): TGCGCCAGCAGCGACAAGACTAGCGGGAGCTACGAGCAGTACTTC. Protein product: CASSDKTSGSYEQYF. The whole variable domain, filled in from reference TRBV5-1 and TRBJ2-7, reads KAGVTQTPRYLIKTRGQQVTLSCSPISGHRSVSWYQQTPGQGLQFLFEYFSETQRNKGNFPGRFSGRQFSNSRSEMNVSTLELGDSALYLCASSDKTSGSYEQYFGPGTRLTVT.